Below are 8 T cell receptor beta chains sequenced from a single sample in a study of blood T cell repertoires in COVID-19. Method: immunoSEQ multiplex PCR; TCRdb's copy keeps in-frame clones and lacks some. The repertoire holds more than 250,000 clones, with roughly 87% as singletons. Sequencing was performed on peripheral blood. These receptors came from a man in his fifties or sixties with active or convalescent COVID-19.

This chain links TRBV4-3 with TRBJ1-3; a weak D match, TRBD1 (5 bases). The CDR3 length is 14 residues. Germline V gene data show CDR1 as LGHNA and CDR2 as YSLEER. V was pared by 3 bases and J by 0 bases, with 6 bases between. The CDR3 DNA reads as TGCGCCAGCAGCCACGACAGCTCTGGAAACACCATATATTTT. This codes for CASSHDSSGNTIYF.

The gene calls are TRBV3-1 (or the pseudogene TRBV3-2) and TRBJ2-1; TRBD2 agrees at 12 bases. Losses at the gene ends were 2 bases for V and 4 bases for J; bases not matched to a gene: 3. The V gene's germline CDR1 is LGHDT and CDR2 YNNKEL (reference sequence). The CDR3 spans 16 residues. For the CDR3, the DNA is TGTGCCAGCAGCCAAACTAGCGGGGGGTTGTACAATGAGCAGTTCTTC. As protein: CASSQTSGGLYNEQFF.

The V and J genes are TRBV2 and TRBJ2-2; no clear D. The CDR3 consists of 14 residues. The V gene lost 7 bases and the J gene lost 3 bases, with 12 bases spanning the gap. Germline values: CDR1 SNHLY, CDR2 FYNNEI. The CDR3 loop is CASTYTRDTGELFF. The CDR3 DNA follows: TGTGCCAGCACCTACACACGGGACACCGGGGAGCTGTTTTTT.

The genes are TRBV5-6 and TRBJ1-3; TRBD1 aligns across 9 bases. The germline CDR1 and CDR2 sequences are SGHDT and YYEEEE. With 1 base clipped from V and 5 bases from J, the junction kept 7 bases outside the gene matches. The CDR3 runs to 16 residues. The CDR3 spells CASSLTTGTGRNTIYF. The CDR3, as DNA: TGTGCCAGCAGCTTGACCACCGGGACAGGGAGAAACACCATATATTTT.

This clone showed up just once. V and J are TRBV29-1 and TRBJ2-3, with 10 bases identical to TRBD1. The length of the CDR3 is 15 residues. Germline lookup yields CDR1 SQVTM and CDR2 ANQGSEA. V lost 6 bases, J lost 4 bases, and 10 bases stayed unmatched. The CDR3 region has the DNA TGCAGCGTGACGGCGGGACAGGGGTACTCAGATACGCAGTATTTT. Translated: CSVTAGQGYSDTQYF.

The V gene is TRBV3-1 (or the pseudogene TRBV3-2), the J gene TRBJ1-6; TRBD1 agrees at 7 bases. The CDR3 loop spans 16 amino acids. The germline V gene has CDR1 LGHDT and CDR2 YNNKEL (reference sequence). V lost 0 bases and J lost 9; bases outside the gene matches: 8. In nucleotides, the CDR3 is TGTGCCAGCAGCCAAGATCCTGACAGGGCGGCTTCACCCCTCCACTTT. Its translation is CASSQDPDRAASPLHF.

This clone has a single count. V gene TRBV27 combines with J gene TRBJ1-2; 7 bases match TRBD1. The CDR3 has 14 residues. V dropped 3 bases and J dropped 2; count of bases not matched to a gene: 3. Germline-derived CDR1 and CDR2 are MNHEY and SMNVEV (reference sequence). CDR3 nucleotide sequence: TGTGCCAGCAGTTTGGACAGGAGGAACTATGGCTACACCTTC. Translation gives CASSLDRRNYGYTF.

Concerning this clone itself: Different DNA sequences within this sample yield the same CDR3. In DNA form, the CDR3 reads TGTGCCAGCAGCCCGGACAGCAACTATGGCTACACCTTC. Residues: CASSPDSNYGYTF. This chain connects TRBV28 to TRBJ1-2; D might be TRBD1 (6 bases). Germline CDR1 and CDR2: MDHEN and SYDVKM. The CDR3 has 13 residues. V was pared by 6 bases and J by 2 bases, with 10 bases between.